These 23 T cell receptor beta chains share one sample of origin, sequenced in a study of esophageal squamous cell carcinoma under preoperative chemotherapy. TCRdb reprocessed the PCR reads via MiXCR and lists one record per CDR3 protein. The sample includes about 16,000 distinct CDR3 sequences, roughly half of them seen just once. The time point here: before preoperative PTX-NDP chemotherapy. Collection took place from a patient given preoperative chemotherapy. The receptors stem from a human donor with esophageal squamous cell carcinoma. The donor label of this sample is uncertain.

This clonotype has just a few counts. The chain employs TRBV7-2 and TRBJ2-1; 7 bases align to TRBD1. CDR3 length equals 13 residues. The germline CDR1 and CDR2 sequences are SGHTA and FQGNSA. V dropped 7 bases and J dropped 6; count of bases not matched to a gene: 6. This CDR3 reads CASTWTGFNEQFF. The DNA for the CDR3 is TGTGCCAGCACCTGGACAGGATTCAATGAGCAGTTCTTC.

The V call is TRBV7-3, the J call TRBJ2-5, with 8 bases lining up with TRBD1. The DNA matches TRBJ2-7 better at its end, which makes the J call doubtful. CDR1 and CDR2 from the germline V gene are SGHTA and FQGTGA. The CDR3 has 14 amino acids. The CDR3 DNA reads as TGTGCCAGCAGCCCGGACAGGGCATCCTACGAGCAGTACTTC. Protein: CASSPDRASYEQYF.

The chain recombines TRBV12-3 or TRBV12-4 with TRBJ2-5, with TRBD1 matching over 7 bases. TRBJ2-7 matches the DNA end more closely, so the J call is doubtful. This CDR3 is 14 amino acids long. The CDR3 bases are TGTGCCAGCAGTCCCTCGGGACAGACCTACGAGCAGTACTTC. This codes for CASSPSGQTYEQYF.

The chain employs TRBV7-2 and TRBJ2-5; D might be TRBD1 or TRBD2, each matching 6 bases. This CDR3 is built from 16 residues. The germline V gene has CDR1 SGHTA and CDR2 FQGNSA. V gave up 8 bases and J gave up 4 bases, with 23 bases separating them. As DNA, the CDR3 is TGTGCCAGCGCCGGAACCGGGGGCGGTGACCCAGAGACCCAGTACTTC. Its protein product is CASAGTGGGDPETQYF.

About this clonotype itself: A much larger clone differs by one base, so this may be a read error. The V and J genes are TRBV7-2 and TRBJ2-1; no reliable D call. In germline, CDR1 is SGHTA, CDR2 FQGNSA. CDR3 length: 16 residues. V lost 5 bases and J 0 bases, leaving 14 bases between the germline ends. CDR3 residues: CASSPSTGSSYNEQFF. Here the CDR3 DNA reads TGTGCCAGCAGCCCATCTACCGGGTCCTCCTACAATGAGCAGTTCTTC.

Concerning this clonotype: One end of the junction fails to match germline, which may point to a read error. J is TRBJ2-5 and V is TRBV7-2; the D gene is possibly TRBD1 (5 bases). CDR1 and CDR2 from the germline V gene are SGHTA and FQGNSA. The CDR3 is 16 residues long. The CDR3 DNA reads as TGTGCCAGCAGCTTAGGTCCAGGGCGCGCCCAAGAGATCCAGTACTTC. This sequence encodes CASSLGPGRAQEIQYF.

The table lists this clonotype with a count of one. A junction end diverges from the germline sequence, so it may reflect a read error. CDR3 DNA: TGTGCCAGCAGCCTATACGCCACAAATACTCAGTATTTT. It specifies CASSLYATNTQYF. This chain links TRBV7-3 with TRBJ2-3; D is ambiguous. This CDR3 spans 13 amino acids. CDR1 and CDR2 (germline): SGHTA, FQGTGA. Full variable domain (rest looked up from reference TRBV7-3 and TRBJ2-3): GAGVSQTPSNKVTEKGKYVELRCDPISGHTALYWYRQSLGQGPEFLIYFQGTGAADDSGLPNDRFFAVRPEGSVSTLKIQRTERGDSAVYLCASSLYATNTQYFGPGTRLTVL.

In this sample, this clonotype turned up a few times. This chain uses TRBV6-4 with TRBJ2-6, with D possibly matching TRBD1 (5 bases). Germline CDR1 MRHNA, CDR2 SNTAGT. There are 15 residues in the CDR3. Trimming removed 5 bases from V and 1 base from J, with 9 bases in between. The CDR3 loop is CASSRDSSGANVLTF. The CDR3 nucleotides are TGTGCCAGCAGTCGAGACAGTTCTGGGGCCAACGTCCTGACTTTC.

This clonotype was counted ten times or more. V usage is TRBV7-6 and J usage is TRBJ2-5; TRBD2 aligns across 7 bases. V gave up 2 bases and J gave up 4 bases; unmatched junction bases: 4. Germline values: CDR1 SGHVS, CDR2 FNYEAQ. This CDR3 has 14 residues. CDR3 loop: CASSLPLAPETQYF. For the CDR3, the DNA is TGTGCCAGCAGCTTACCACTAGCGCCAGAGACCCAGTACTTC. Combining the CDR3 with reference TRBV7-6 and TRBJ2-5 gives the whole variable domain GAGVSQSPRYKVTKRGQDVALRCDPISGHVSLYWYRQALGQGPEFLTYFNYEAQQDKSGLPNDRFSAERPEGSISTLTIQRTEQRDSAMYRCASSLPLAPETQYFGPGTRLLVL.

By proportion, this clonotype is medium-sized. V gene TRBV7-3 combines with J gene TRBJ2-1; the D gene is possibly TRBD2 (6 bases). The V end lost 5 bases, the J end lost 9 bases, and 11 bases lay between the germline ends. This CDR3 has 12 amino acids. Per the germline V gene, CDR1 is SGHTA and CDR2 is FQGTGA. CDR3 loop: CASSRPGVEQFF. The CDR3, as DNA: TGTGCCAGCAGCCGGCCGGGGGTTGAGCAGTTCTTC.

This clonotype has more than one count but fewer than ten. The chain links TRBV12-3 or TRBV12-4 to TRBJ2-3; possible D gene TRBD1, 6 bases. The CDR3 spans 13 residues. The V gene lost 8 bases and the J gene lost 4 bases, with 13 bases spanning the gap. The CDR3 coding sequence is TGTGCCAGCGGCGATGGGGGCGCAGATACGCAGTATTTT. Its translation: CASGDGGADTQYF.

The genes are TRBV15 and TRBJ2-5; 11 positions match TRBD2. The CDR3 sequence is 18 residues long. Looked up from germline, CDR1 is LNHNV and CDR2 is YYDKDF (reference sequence). Trimming took 3 bases from V and 2 from J; bases not matched to a gene: 11. This CDR3 reads CATSRAGAGTSGQETQYF. The CDR3 nucleotides are TGTGCCACCAGCAGGGCGGGCGCCGGGACTAGCGGACAAGAGACCCAGTACTTC.

This chain joins TRBV7-6 and TRBJ2-2; TRBD2 aligns across 10 bases. The CDR3 consists of 17 residues. Germline V CDR1 and CDR2: SGHVS, FNYEAQ. J gave up 1 base and V 5 bases, and 7 bases lay outside the gene matches. Here the CDR3 DNA reads TGTGCCAGCAGCCCGTCAAGACTAGCGGGGAACACCGGGGAGCTGTTTTTT. Residues: CASSPSRLAGNTGELFF.

This CDR3 reads CASSLGRPGVNNEQFF. The CDR3 coding sequence is TGTGCCAGCAGCTTAGGACGCCCTGGCGTGAACAATGAGCAGTTCTTC. The chain recombines TRBV7-2 with TRBJ2-1; D gene ambiguous. Trimming pared 1 base from V and 5 bases from J, leaving 15 bases between. From germline, CDR1 is SGHTA and CDR2 FQGNSA. CDR3 size: 16 residues.

V usage is TRBV12-3 or TRBV12-4 and J usage is TRBJ2-3; D gene ambiguous. V was cut by 5 bases and J by 1 base, with 1 base left in between. This CDR3 has 11 residues. CDR3 region: CASSRTDTQYF. The CDR3 nucleotides are TGTGCCAGCAGTCGCACAGATACGCAGTATTTT.

The chain recombines TRBV6-1 with TRBJ2-5; D may be TRBD1 or TRBD2 (5 bases each). The end of the DNA is better explained by TRBJ2-7, so the J call may be wrong. Germline V lookup: CDR1 MNHNS, CDR2 SASEGT. This CDR3 spans 17 amino acids. CDR3 protein: CASSPLPGPSRLYEQYF. The CDR3, as DNA: TGTGCCAGCAGTCCACTCCCGGGACCCTCCAGGTTATACGAGCAGTACTTC.

Remarks on this clonotype: At one end the junction does not follow the germline gene, possibly because of a read error. The DNA of the CDR3 is TGTGCCAGCAGCCTGGGAGTCAGCACCGATACGCTGTATTTT. Amino acid sequence: CASSLGVSTDTLYF. V is TRBV6-1 and J is TRBJ2-2, with a possible D match to TRBD2 (5 bases). The CDR3 covers 14 residues. CDR1 is MNHNS and CDR2 is SASEGT in the germline V gene.

The table lists this clonotype with many counts. The chain couples TRBV7-2 to TRBJ2-1, with D tentatively TRBD2 (5 bases). Germline assignment: CDR1 SGHTA and CDR2 FQGNSA. The length of the CDR3 is 11 residues. With 5 bases removed from V and 13 bases from J, the gap between germline ends came to 12 bases. CDR3 sequence reads: CASSPEETQFF. The CDR3 coding sequence is TGTGCCAGCAGCCCGGAGGAGACCCAGTTCTTC. Based on the CDR3 plus reference TRBV7-2 and TRBJ2-1, the full variable domain is GAGVSQSPSNKVTEKGKDVELRCDPISGHTALYWYRQSLGQGLEFLIYFQGNSAPDKSGLPSDRFSAERTGGSVSTLTIQRTQQEDSAVYLCASSPEETQFFGPGTRLTVL.

The chain is built from TRBV12-3 or TRBV12-4 and TRBJ2-3; 11 bases match TRBD2. This CDR3 is built from 15 residues. Losses at the gene ends were 6 bases for V and 3 bases for J; bases not matched to a gene: 5. The CDR3 here is CASRPTSGGTDTQYF. The DNA of the CDR3 is TGTGCCAGCAGACCTACTAGCGGGGGTACAGATACGCAGTATTTT.

The sample holds one count of this clonotype. CDR3 DNA sequence: TGTGCCAGCAGCTTCGGGAGCGGGATATTAAATGAGCAGTTCTTC. Translation gives CASSFGSGILNEQFF. The chain recombines TRBV7-9 with TRBJ2-1; 7 nucleotides line up with TRBD2. In germline, CDR1 is SEHNR, CDR2 FQNEAQ (reference sequence). The CDR3 is 15 amino acids. The V gene end was trimmed by 3 bases and the J gene end by 7 bases; junction bases not matched to a gene: 9.

This clonotype was picked up a small number of times. A single base separates this from a much larger clone, so it may be a read error. CDR3 sequence (DNA): TGTGCCAGCAGTTCTAGACAGGGACAGGGGGATAGGTCCTACGAGCAGTTCTTC. Its translation is CASSSRQGQGDRSYEQFF. V gene TRBV6-5 combines with J gene TRBJ2-1; 11 nucleotides line up with TRBD1. The CDR3 is 18 residues long. Trimming cost V 4 bases and J 10 bases; bases outside gene matches: 18. CDR1 MNHEY and CDR2 SVGAGI come from the germline V gene.

The gene calls are TRBV5-1 and TRBJ2-1; 10 positions match TRBD2. The J call may be wrong; the DNA end is better matched by TRBJ2-7. This CDR3 has 16 amino acids. Germline values: CDR1 SGHRS, CDR2 YFSETQ. This chain's CDR3 is CASSLSSLAGTYEQYF. The CDR3 DNA sequence: TGCGCCAGCAGCTTGTCGTCACTAGCGGGGACCTACGAGCAGTACTTC.

The genes are TRBV7-2 and TRBJ2-1; tentatively, D is TRBD2 (7 bases). The J call may be in error: the DNA end matches TRBJ2-4 better. The CDR3 runs to 16 residues. Per germline, CDR1 SGHTA and CDR2 FQGNSA. The CDR3 protein is CASRGRGGQVQETQYF. The CDR3 DNA reads as TGTGCCAGCAGGGGGCGCGGGGGCCAGGTCCAAGAGACTCAGTACTTC.